This section outlines one T cell receptor beta chain sequence together with its context. Its cognate antigen is unknown. There were only Caucasian adults among the donors, and all lived in Nashville, Tennessee. Sorted subsets were amplified in replicate PCRs using around 0.2 ug DNA, 32,000 or so T cell genomes. Here immunoSEQ multiplex PCR was the method, and the copy in TCRdb shows in-frame clones only, minus some. Seen here are around 2.3 million clones, around 95% observed once, and the top ten hold approximately 0.13%. CDR3 size: 16 residues. Trimming removed 4 bases at V and 7 bases at J, with 17 bases between. Germline-derived CDR1 and CDR2 are MNHEY and SMNVEV (reference sequence). The sample comes from a study of shared clonotypes between healthy human individuals. Study-wide results and caveats: Across a handful of donors, naive CD4 shared 5% to 6%, naive CD8 under 4%, memory CD4 2.3%, memory CD8 0.4% to 0.5%. Shared clonotypes across all four donors exceeded non-shared ones in generation probability.

Input material: naive CD4+ T cells sorted from blood. Subset reported: CD45RA+ positively selected. The receptor's source is a man younger than 35 in good health. The gene calls are TRBV27 and TRBJ1-6; no firm D call. The CDR3 is CASSSPLGRLNSPLHF. The CDR3 region has the DNA TGTGCCAGCAGTTCCCCCCTTGGACGGCTGAATTCACCCCTCCACTTT.